The present TCR beta chain was sequenced within a study of OX40 agonist ivuxolimab in advanced cancers. The overall study: In three patients, partial responses were observed, one with hepatocellular carcinoma and two with cutaneous melanoma. Whole-study findings and limits: Among the least clonally expanded were partial responders at 0.1-3.0 mg/kg. Compared with CD4+, CD8+ T cells on average had more expanded clones.

TCRdb keeps only in-frame clones here, not all; method: immunoSEQ multiplex PCR. In the table there are around 86,000 clones, around 84% of which are singletons. Concerning this clone: Its cognate antigen is unknown.

V dropped 7 bases and J dropped 0 bases, with 14 bases sitting between them. The CDR3 totals 15 residues. Germline-derived CDR1 and CDR2 are SGHKS and YYEKEE (reference sequence). The specimen was CD4+ or CD8+ T cells sorted from blood, collected in a trial of the OX40 agonist ivuxolimab. The receptor's source is an adult with an advanced solid tumor such as melanoma, head and neck, liver or kidney cancer. The J gene is TRBJ1-3, the V gene TRBV5-5; D gene ambiguous. The CDR3 DNA sequence: TGTGCCAGCGGGGAAGGACCGGACTCTGGAAACACCATATATTTT. It yields the protein CASGEGPDSGNTIYF. The whole variable domain, filled in from reference TRBV5-5 and TRBJ1-3, reads DAGVTQSPTHLIKTRGQQVTLRCSPISGHKSVSWYQQVLGQGPQFIFQYYEKEERGRGNFPDRFSARQFPNYSSELNVNALLLGDSALYLCASGEGPDSGNTIYFGEGSWLTVV.